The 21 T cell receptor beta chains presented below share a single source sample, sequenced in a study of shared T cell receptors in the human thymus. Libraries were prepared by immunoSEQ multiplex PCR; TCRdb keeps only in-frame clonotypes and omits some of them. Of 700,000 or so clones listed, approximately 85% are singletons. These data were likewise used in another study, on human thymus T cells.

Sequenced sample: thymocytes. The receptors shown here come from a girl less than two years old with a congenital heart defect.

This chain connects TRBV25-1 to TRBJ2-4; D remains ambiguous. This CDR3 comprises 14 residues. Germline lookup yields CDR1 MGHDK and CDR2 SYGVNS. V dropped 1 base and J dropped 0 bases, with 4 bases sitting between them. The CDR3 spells CASSELLAKNIQYF. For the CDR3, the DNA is TGTGCCAGCAGTGAATTACTAGCCAAAAACATTCAGTACTTC.

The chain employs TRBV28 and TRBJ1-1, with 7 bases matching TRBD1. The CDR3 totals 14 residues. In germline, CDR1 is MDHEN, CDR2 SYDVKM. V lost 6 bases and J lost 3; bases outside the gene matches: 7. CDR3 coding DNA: TGTGCCAGCAGAATACAGGGGATGGACACTGAAGCTTTCTTT. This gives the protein CASRIQGMDTEAFF.

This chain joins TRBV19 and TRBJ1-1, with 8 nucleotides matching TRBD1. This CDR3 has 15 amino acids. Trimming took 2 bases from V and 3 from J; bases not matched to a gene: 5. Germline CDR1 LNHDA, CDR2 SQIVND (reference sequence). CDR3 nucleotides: TGTGCCAGTAGTATACAGGGGGCGCCGGACACTGAAGCTTTCTTT. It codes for CASSIQGAPDTEAFF.

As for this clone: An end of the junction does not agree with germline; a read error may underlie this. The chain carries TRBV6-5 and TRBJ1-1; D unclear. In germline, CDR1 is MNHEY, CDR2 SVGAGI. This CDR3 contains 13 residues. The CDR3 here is CASSYGRHTEAFF. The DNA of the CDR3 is TGTGCCAGCAGTTACGGGAGGCACACAGAAGCTTTCTTT.

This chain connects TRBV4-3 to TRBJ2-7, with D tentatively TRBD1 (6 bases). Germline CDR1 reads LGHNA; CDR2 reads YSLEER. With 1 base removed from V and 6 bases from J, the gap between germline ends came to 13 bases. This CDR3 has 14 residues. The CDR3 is CASSQAPGVVEQYF. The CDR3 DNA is TGCGCCAGCAGCCAAGCGCCAGGGGTGGTCGAGCAGTACTTC.

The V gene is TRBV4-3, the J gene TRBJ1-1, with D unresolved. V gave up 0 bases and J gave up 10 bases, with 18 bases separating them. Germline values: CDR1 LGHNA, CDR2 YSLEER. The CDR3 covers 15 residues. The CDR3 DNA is TGCGCCAGCAGCCAAGATTCCGGGGAGATTTGTGGAGCTTTCTTT. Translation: CASSQDSGEICGAFF.

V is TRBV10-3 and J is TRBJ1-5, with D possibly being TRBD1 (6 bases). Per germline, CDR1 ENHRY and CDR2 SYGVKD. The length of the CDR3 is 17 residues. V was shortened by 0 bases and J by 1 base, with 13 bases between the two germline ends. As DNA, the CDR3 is TGTGCCATCAGTGAGTCAAACAGGGTAGTGAGCAATCAGCCCCAGCATTTT. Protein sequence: CAISESNRVVSNQPQHF.

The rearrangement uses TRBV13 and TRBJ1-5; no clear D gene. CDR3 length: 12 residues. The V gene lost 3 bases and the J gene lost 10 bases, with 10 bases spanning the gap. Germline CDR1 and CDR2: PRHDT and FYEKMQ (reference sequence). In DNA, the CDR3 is TGTGCCAGCAGCTTCGGGAACAGCCCCCAGCATTTT. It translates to CASSFGNSPQHF.

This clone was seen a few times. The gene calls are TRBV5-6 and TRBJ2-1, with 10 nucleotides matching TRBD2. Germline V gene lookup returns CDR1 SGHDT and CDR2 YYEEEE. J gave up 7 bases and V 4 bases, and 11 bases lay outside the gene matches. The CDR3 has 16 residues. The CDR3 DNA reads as TGTGCCAGCAGCGGACCTGACAGCGGGGGGGAGAATGAGCAGTTCTTC. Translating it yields CASSGPDSGGENEQFF.

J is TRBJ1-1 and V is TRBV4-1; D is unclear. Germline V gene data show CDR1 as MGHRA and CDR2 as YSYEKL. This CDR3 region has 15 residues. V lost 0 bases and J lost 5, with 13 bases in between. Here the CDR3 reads CASSQDPSRLTEAFF. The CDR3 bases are TGCGCCAGCAGCCAAGACCCCTCGAGGTTGACTGAAGCTTTCTTT.

The CDR3 sequence is CASSHPDSPAEAFF. CDR3 DNA sequence: TGTGCCAGCAGCCACCCCGACAGTCCGGCTGAAGCTTTCTTT. This chain connects TRBV4-2 to TRBJ1-1; TRBD1 might be the D (5 bases). This CDR3 has 14 residues. Germline V gene data show CDR1 as LGHNA and CDR2 as YNFKEQ. The ends were cut back, 3 bases at V and 6 bases at J, with 14 bases in the middle.

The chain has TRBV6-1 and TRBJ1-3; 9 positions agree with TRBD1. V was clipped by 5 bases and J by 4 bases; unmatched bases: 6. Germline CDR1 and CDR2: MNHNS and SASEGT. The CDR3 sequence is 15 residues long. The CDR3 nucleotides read TGTGCCAGCAGTAACTACAGGGGGCCGGGAAACACCATATATTTT. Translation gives CASSNYRGPGNTIYF.

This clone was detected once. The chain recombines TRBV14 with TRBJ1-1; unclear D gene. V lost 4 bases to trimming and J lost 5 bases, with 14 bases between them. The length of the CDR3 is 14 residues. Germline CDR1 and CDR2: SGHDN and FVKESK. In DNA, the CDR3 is TGTGCCAGCAGCCTCATGCCCGGGATAACTGAAGCTTTCTTT. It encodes CASSLMPGITEAFF.

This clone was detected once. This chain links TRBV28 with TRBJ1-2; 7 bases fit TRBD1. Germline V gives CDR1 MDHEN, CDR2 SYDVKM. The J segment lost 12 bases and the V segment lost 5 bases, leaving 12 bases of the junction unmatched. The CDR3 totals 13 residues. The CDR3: CASSHPSDRVHTF. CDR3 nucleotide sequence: TGTGCCAGCAGTCATCCTTCAGACAGGGTCCACACCTTC.

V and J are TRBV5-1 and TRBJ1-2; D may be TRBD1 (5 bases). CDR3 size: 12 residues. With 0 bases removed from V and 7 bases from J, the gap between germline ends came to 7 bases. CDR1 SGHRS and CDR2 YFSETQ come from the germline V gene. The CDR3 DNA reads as TGCGCCAGCAGCTTGGGTGGGGCTGGCTACACCTTC. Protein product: CASSLGGAGYTF.

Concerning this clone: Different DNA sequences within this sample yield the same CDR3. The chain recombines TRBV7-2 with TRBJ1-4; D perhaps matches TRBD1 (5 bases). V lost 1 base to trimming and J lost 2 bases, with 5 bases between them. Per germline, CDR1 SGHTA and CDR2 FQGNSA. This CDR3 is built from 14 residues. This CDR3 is CASSLGGTNEKLFF. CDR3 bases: TGTGCCAGCAGCTTAGGGGGCACTAATGAAAAACTGTTTTTT.

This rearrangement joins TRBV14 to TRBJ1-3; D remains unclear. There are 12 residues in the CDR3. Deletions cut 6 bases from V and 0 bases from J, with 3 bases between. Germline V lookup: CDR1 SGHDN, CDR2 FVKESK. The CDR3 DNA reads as TGTGCCAGCAGGAGCTCTGGAAACACCATATATTTT. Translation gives CASRSSGNTIYF.

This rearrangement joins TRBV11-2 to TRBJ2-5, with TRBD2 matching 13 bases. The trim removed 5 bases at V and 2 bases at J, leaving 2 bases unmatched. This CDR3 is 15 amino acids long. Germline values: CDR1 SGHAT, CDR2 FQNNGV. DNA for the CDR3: TGTGCCAGCAGCCGACTAGCGGGGGGACAAGAGACCCAGTACTTC. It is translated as CASSRLAGGQETQYF.

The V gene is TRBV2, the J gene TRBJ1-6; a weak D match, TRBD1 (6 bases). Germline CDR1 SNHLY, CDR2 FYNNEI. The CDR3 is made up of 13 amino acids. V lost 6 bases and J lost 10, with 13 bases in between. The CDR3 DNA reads TGTGCCAGCAGGACAGGCCTCGGGTCACCCCTCCACTTT. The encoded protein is CASRTGLGSPLHF.

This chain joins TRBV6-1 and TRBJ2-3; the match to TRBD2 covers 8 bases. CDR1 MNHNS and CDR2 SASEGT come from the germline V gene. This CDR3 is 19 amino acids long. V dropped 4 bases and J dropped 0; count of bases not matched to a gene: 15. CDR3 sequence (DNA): TGTGCCAGCAGTGGTAGTCCGGGGGGGGTTTCCAGTAGCACAGATACGCAGTATTTT. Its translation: CASSGSPGGVSSSTDTQYF.

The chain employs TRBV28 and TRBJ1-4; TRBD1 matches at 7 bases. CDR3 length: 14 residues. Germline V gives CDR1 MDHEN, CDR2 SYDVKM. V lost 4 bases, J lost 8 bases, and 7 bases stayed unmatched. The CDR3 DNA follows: TGTGCCAGCAGTTGGGACAGATCCCGGGAAAAACTGTTTTTT. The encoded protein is CASSWDRSREKLFF.